Listed below are T cell receptor beta chains from one sample, sequenced in a study of blood T cell repertoires in COVID-19. Clones were read by immunoSEQ multiplex PCR, and TCRdb kept only the in-frame ones, dropping some. The sample has approximately 43,000 clones, around 82% seen once. The sequenced sample consisted of peripheral blood. Every receptor here comes from a middle-aged man with active or convalescent COVID-19. CDR3s include the opening cysteine and the closing phenylalanine or tryptophan. D genes are given only for firm matches. Not all rows give a size; the values are once, few, many and, for expanded clones, a class.

D: NA
size: NA
J: TRBJ2-2
V: TRBV28
DNA: TGTGCCAGCAGTTTGCCGACAGTTCCAACCGGGGAGCTGTTTTTT
CDR3: CASSLPTVPTGELFF

D: NA
size: NA
J: TRBJ2-2
V: TRBV6-2/TRBV6-3
DNA: TGTGCCAGCAGCCCTATGCAGGGCAACACCGGGGAGCTGTTTTTT
CDR3: CASSPMQGNTGELFF

D: TRBD2
size: NA
J: TRBJ2-1
V: TRBV6-4
DNA: TGTGCCAGCAGCCCCCTCGGTGGGGGGGTCAATGAGCAGTTCTTC
CDR3: CASSPLGGGVNEQFF

D: NA
size: once
J: TRBJ1-1
V: TRBV28
DNA: TGTGCCAGCAGGTGGGCAGACGAAGCTTTCTTT
CDR3: CASRWADEAFF

D: NA
size: few
J: TRBJ1-1
V: TRBV19
DNA: TGTGCCAGTAGACCGTTACAGGGAGGGAACCAGAACACTGAAGCTTTCTTT
CDR3: CASRPLQGGNQNTEAFF

D: TRBD1
size: NA
J: TRBJ2-2
V: TRBV2
DNA: TGTGCCAGCAGTGAACAGACCATGACAGGGACCGGGGAGCTGTTTTTT
CDR3: CASSEQTMTGTGELFF

D: NA
size: NA
J: TRBJ2-7
V: TRBV2
DNA: TGTGCCAGCACAACGTGGATGGAGGGTGGCGAGCAGTACTTC
CDR3: CASTTWMEGGEQYF

D: NA
size: NA
J: TRBJ1-5
V: TRBV2
DNA: TGTGCCAGCAGTGAAGGGTCTGAGGGTCAGGAGCCCCAGCATTTT
CDR3: CASSEGSEGQEPQHF

D: NA
size: NA
J: TRBJ1-2
V: TRBV29-1
DNA: TGCAGCGTTGGGTCTTTCGCAGCGAATGGCTACACCTTC
CDR3: CSVGSFAANGYTF

D: NA
size: NA
J: TRBJ2-2
V: TRBV6-5
DNA: TGTGCCACCGGTGGCGCAGGCTTCGGGGAGCTGTTTTTT
CDR3: CATGGAGFGELFF

D: TRBD2
size: NA
J: TRBJ2-1
V: TRBV30
DNA: TGTGCCTGGAGTGTACCAACTAGCGGGGGGACGAGGGATGAGCAGTTCTTC
CDR3: CAWSVPTSGGTRDEQFF

D: NA
size: few
J: TRBJ1-4
V: TRBV5-4
DNA: TGTGCCAGCAGCTCTACAGGGTCCGGATCTAATGAAAAACTGTTTTTT
CDR3: CASSSTGSGSNEKLFF

D: TRBD1
size: once
J: TRBJ1-2
V: TRBV29-1
DNA: TGCAGCGTTGCGGGACAGGGGGCGCAAGGCTACACCTTC
CDR3: CSVAGQGAQGYTF

D: NA
size: NA
J: TRBJ2-3
V: TRBV25-1
DNA: TGTGCCAGCAGCGCCCAACCACAGGGTCCCACAGATACGCAGTATTTT
CDR3: CASSAQPQGPTDTQYF

D: NA
size: NA
J: TRBJ1-1
V: TRBV29-1
DNA: TGCAGCGTTTGGGGGGGGTCCGCTGAAGCTTTCTTT
CDR3: CSVWGGSAEAFF

D: TRBD1
size: NA
J: TRBJ1-2
V: TRBV6-5
DNA: TGTGCCAGCAGTTATACAGGGGACTCTAGCTATGGCTACACCTTC
CDR3: CASSYTGDSSYGYTF

D: TRBD1
size: NA
J: TRBJ1-2
V: TRBV15
DNA: TGTGCCACCAGCAGAGCCCCAGGGGGCTCCCTGTACTTC
CDR3: CATSRAPGGSLYF

D: NA
size: NA
J: TRBJ1-1
V: TRBV6-1
DNA: TGTGCCAGCAGTGAAAAAAATCGTGGTAGCACTGAAGCTTTCTTT
CDR3: CASSEKNRGSTEAFF

D: TRBD1
size: NA
J: TRBJ1-1
V: TRBV24-1
DNA: TGTGCCACCGCCTCCGGGACAGGGGACACTGAAGCTTTCTTT
CDR3: CATASGTGDTEAFF

D: NA
size: NA
J: TRBJ1-1
V: TRBV19
DNA: TGTGCCAGTAGCCCATGGGGGCGGATAGACATAAACACTGAAGCTTTCTTT
CDR3: CASSPWGRIDINTEAFF

D: NA
size: NA
J: TRBJ1-1
V: TRBV7-9
DNA: TGTGCCAGCAGCCTCCGGGGGAACACTGAAGCTTTCTTT
CDR3: CASSLRGNTEAFF

D: TRBD2
size: NA
J: TRBJ2-1
V: TRBV14
DNA: TGTGCCAGCAGCCAAGATTTTCGGGGGGGCTCGAATGAGCAGTTCTTC
CDR3: CASSQDFRGGSNEQFF

D: NA
size: NA
J: TRBJ1-2
V: TRBV6-5
DNA: TGTGCCAGCAGCGGACATTCTAACTATGGCTACACCTTC
CDR3: CASSGHSNYGYTF

D: TRBD1
size: NA
J: TRBJ1-2
V: TRBV18
DNA: TGTGCCAGCTCACCTAGGACAGGGGACAACTATGGCTACACCTTC
CDR3: CASSPRTGDNYGYTF

D: TRBD2
size: NA
J: TRBJ2-7
V: TRBV7-9
DNA: TGTGCCAGCAGCTCCTCTAGCGGGAGAGGGGGGGACGAGCAGTACTTC
CDR3: CASSSSSGRGGDEQYF

D: NA
size: few
J: TRBJ1-6
V: TRBV4-2
DNA: TGTGCCAGCAGCCAAGGAGGGACCGCAGGGGTAAATTCACCCCTCCACTTT
CDR3: CASSQGGTAGVNSPLHF

D: TRBD1
size: NA
J: TRBJ1-1
V: TRBV27
DNA: TGTGGGACAGGGAGACTGAACACTGAAGCTTTCTTT
CDR3: CGTGRLNTEAFF

D: TRBD2
size: NA
J: TRBJ2-1
V: TRBV5-1
DNA: TGCGCCAGCAGTTCTAGCGGGGGGGTTTACAATGAGCAGTTCTTC
CDR3: CASSSSGGVYNEQFF

D: NA
size: NA
J: TRBJ1-5
V: TRBV28
DNA: TGTGCCAGCACCCGGGGGTTAGGTCAGCCCCAGCATTTT
CDR3: CASTRGLGQPQHF

D: NA
size: NA
J: TRBJ1-1
V: TRBV5-4
DNA: TGTGCCAGCAGCCGGTTCGACTTGAACACTGAAGCTTTCTTT
CDR3: CASSRFDLNTEAFF

D: NA
size: NA
J: TRBJ2-1
V: TRBV3-1/TRBV3-2
DNA: TGTGCCAGCAGCCAAGTTCTAGCGCACCCTTCCTACAATGAGCAGTTCTTC
CDR3: CASSQVLAHPSYNEQFF

D: NA
size: NA
J: TRBJ1-4
V: TRBV2
DNA: TGTGCCAGCAGTGGCAGTTGGCCTAATGAAAAACTGTTTTTT
CDR3: CASSGSWPNEKLFF

D: NA
size: NA
J: TRBJ2-7
V: TRBV24-1
DNA: TGTGCCCCGTCGCGGCAAGGGGACGAGCAGTACTTC
CDR3: CAPSRQGDEQYF

D: NA
size: NA
J: TRBJ1-3
V: TRBV19
DNA: TGTGCCAGTAGGACAGAAGGCGCCTGGGGAAACACCATATATTTT
CDR3: CASRTEGAWGNTIYF

D: NA
size: NA
J: TRBJ1-1
V: TRBV5-6
DNA: TGTGCCAGCAGCTTGTCTCCGGGCACTGAAGCTTTCTTT
CDR3: CASSLSPGTEAFF

D: NA
size: few
J: TRBJ1-6
V: TRBV14
DNA: TGTGCCAGCAGCCAGGGAGGGTTCTTCGGGGTTTCACCCCTCCACTTT
CDR3: CASSQGGFFGVSPLHF

D: TRBD2
size: NA
J: TRBJ2-2
V: TRBV5-4
DNA: TGTGCCAGCAGCTTGAGTCTAGCGGGAGGGGAGCTGTTTTTT
CDR3: CASSLSLAGGELFF

D: TRBD1
size: once
J: TRBJ1-2
V: TRBV28
DNA: TGTGCCAGTCGTACAGGGGGCGGGGGAGGCTACACCTTC
CDR3: CASRTGGGGGYTF

D: TRBD1
size: NA
J: TRBJ1-1
V: TRBV29-1
DNA: TGCAGCGTTGGGGGACAGGGGGCCACTGAAGCTTTCTTT
CDR3: CSVGGQGATEAFF